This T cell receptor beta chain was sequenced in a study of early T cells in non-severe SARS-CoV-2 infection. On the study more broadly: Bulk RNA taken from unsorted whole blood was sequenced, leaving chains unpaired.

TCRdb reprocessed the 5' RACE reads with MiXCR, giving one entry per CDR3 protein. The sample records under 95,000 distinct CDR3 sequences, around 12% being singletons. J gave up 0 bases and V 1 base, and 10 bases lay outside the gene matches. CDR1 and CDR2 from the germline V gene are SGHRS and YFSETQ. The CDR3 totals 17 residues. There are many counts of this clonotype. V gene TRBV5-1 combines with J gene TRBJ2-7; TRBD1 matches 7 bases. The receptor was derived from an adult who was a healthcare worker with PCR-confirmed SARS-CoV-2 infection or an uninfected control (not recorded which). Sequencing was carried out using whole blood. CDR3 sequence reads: CASSLKGDRALSYEQYF. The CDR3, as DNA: TGCGCCAGCAGCTTGAAAGGTGACAGGGCCCTCTCCTACGAGCAGTACTTC.